A single sample is the source of the 11 T cell receptor beta chains below, sequenced in a study of blood T cell repertoires in COVID-19. TCRdb keeps only in-frame clones here, not all; method: immunoSEQ multiplex PCR. The sample holds over 10,000 clones, 80% to 90% seen once. Specimen: peripheral blood. The origin of the receptors is a man at least 80 years old with acute or convalescent COVID-19.

Comment on this clone: One junction end does not reproduce the germline sequence, and a read error may be involved. The chain carries TRBV5-1 and TRBJ2-3, with 9 bases fitting TRBD2. The CDR3 sequence is 18 residues long. CDR1 SGHRS and CDR2 YFSETQ come from the germline V gene. The CDR3 here is CARSLDGPRGGGTDTQYF. CDR3 in DNA: TGCGCCCGCAGCTTGGACGGGCCTCGCGGGGGGGGAACAGATACGCAGTATTTT.

The rearrangement uses TRBV6-5 and TRBJ1-1; 7 nucleotides match TRBD1. The CDR3 runs 14 residues. J was trimmed by 3 bases and V by 2 bases; bases with no gene match: 3. Per the germline V gene, CDR1 is MNHEY and CDR2 is SVGAGI. The CDR3 DNA sequence: TGTGCCAGCAGTTACGAACAGGGGTACACTGAAGCTTTCTTT. This gives the protein CASSYEQGYTEAFF.

Concerning this clone itself: This same CDR3 is encoded by further DNA sequences in the sample. The chain is built from TRBV7-9 and TRBJ2-2; weak D call: TRBD1 (5 bases). Germline assignment: CDR1 SEHNR and CDR2 FQNEAQ (reference sequence). V was trimmed by 1 base and J by 5 bases, leaving 8 bases between them. CDR3 length: 14 residues. The CDR3: CASSLDRRTGELFF. As DNA, the CDR3 is TGTGCCAGCAGCTTAGACAGGCGTACCGGGGAGCTGTTTTTT.

The genes are TRBV30 and TRBJ1-6, with 9 bases matching TRBD1. In germline, CDR1 is GTSNPN, CDR2 SVGIG (reference sequence). The CDR3 spans 14 residues. The ends lost 3 bases at V and 8 bases at J; junction bases unmatched: 5. CDR3 nucleotide sequence: TGTGCCTGGAGCGAGGACAGGGGTTATTCACCCCTCCACTTT. Residues: CAWSEDRGYSPLHF.

This rearrangement joins TRBV5-4 to TRBJ2-5; 8 bases map to TRBD1. Unmatched junction bases numbered 10, after V lost 4 bases and J lost 5 bases. CDR3 length: 15 amino acids. Germline CDR1 SGHNT, CDR2 YYREEE (reference sequence). CDR3: CASSADRVRVETQYF. The CDR3 DNA follows: TGTGCCAGCAGCGCGGACAGGGTTCGGGTCGAGACCCAGTACTTC.

This clone is termed medium-sized. This chain connects TRBV7-3 to TRBJ2-1; the D gene is possibly TRBD1 (6 bases). V lost 5 bases, J lost 10 bases, and 18 bases lay in between. The CDR3 has 14 amino acids. Germline V gene sequence: CDR1 SGHTA, CDR2 FQGTGA. CDR3 sequence: CASSLNPSRGEQFF. Written as DNA, the CDR3 is TGTGCCAGCAGCCTAAATCCTAGCAGGGGAGAGCAGTTCTTC.

This clone was seen just once. The genes are TRBV15 and TRBJ1-3; D might be TRBD1 (6 bases). V was trimmed by 1 base and J by 0 bases, leaving 10 bases between them. This CDR3 has 16 residues. The germline V gene has CDR1 LNHNV and CDR2 YYDKDF (reference sequence). The CDR3 DNA reads as TGTGCCACCAGCAGAGGGGACACCCGCTCTGGAAACACCATATATTTT. Translating gives CATSRGDTRSGNTIYF.

The rearrangement joins TRBV5-4 to TRBJ1-2; D not resolved. Germline V gene sequence: CDR1 SGHNT, CDR2 YYREEE (reference sequence). This CDR3 spans 15 amino acids. Deletions cut 0 bases from V and 2 bases from J, with 11 bases between. The CDR3 sequence is CASSLARGVNYGYTF. CDR3 in DNA: TGTGCCAGCAGCTTGGCCCGGGGAGTAAACTATGGCTACACCTTC. Filled out from reference TRBV5-4 and TRBJ1-2, the complete variable domain reads ETGVTQSPTHLIKTRGQQVTLRCSSQSGHNTVSWYQQALGQGPQFIFQYYREEENGRGNFPPRFSGLQFPNYSSELNVNALELDDSALYLCASSLARGVNYGYTFGSGTRLTVV.

The V call is TRBV7-2, the J call TRBJ1-2; 8 nucleotides agree with TRBD1. Germline assignment: CDR1 SGHTA and CDR2 FQGNSA. V gave up 5 bases and J gave up 0 bases; unmatched junction bases: 2. This CDR3 contains 14 residues. This chain's CDR3 is CASSTTGANYGYTF. The CDR3 coding sequence is TGTGCCAGCAGCACGACAGGGGCTAACTATGGCTACACCTTC.

The chain uses TRBV28 and TRBJ1-3; 7 bases align to TRBD1. Germline CDR1 reads MDHEN; CDR2 reads SYDVKM. After removal of 5 bases from V and 0 bases from J, the junction contained 4 bases not matched to a gene. This CDR3 contains 15 residues. This CDR3 is CASSRTGLSGNTIYF. CDR3 DNA: TGTGCCAGCAGTAGGACAGGCCTCTCTGGAAACACCATATATTTT. The whole variable domain, filled in from reference TRBV28 and TRBJ1-3, reads DVKVTQSSRYLVKRTGEKVFLECVQDMDHENMFWYRQDPGLGLRLIYFSYDVKMKEKGDIPEGYSVSREKKERFSLILESASTNQTSMYLCASSRTGLSGNTIYFGEGSWLTVV.

Here the CDR3 reads CASSMVPDSYGANVLTF. The CDR3 coding sequence is TGTGCCAGTAGTATGGTCCCCGACAGTTACGGGGCCAACGTCCTGACTTTC. The chain is built from TRBV19 and TRBJ2-6; D is perhaps TRBD1 (5 bases). This CDR3 contains 17 residues. V shed 3 bases and J shed 4 bases, with 16 bases lying between them. Germline CDR1 and CDR2: LNHDA and SQIVND (reference sequence).